The sequence of this TCR beta chain was determined in a study of blood T cell repertoires in COVID-19. Study background: Nucleic acid was either cDNA or gDNA, and it came from T cells, B-cell-depleted T cells, or PBMCs.

In the original workflow: Estimation of nucleated cell counts relied on the amplification of reference gene primers. TCRdb's copy holds only in-frame clones and misses some; the assay was immunoSEQ multiplex PCR. V, J and clone size were drawn from that table, and D and trimming were deduced from the DNA. The repertoire holds 250,000 to 300,000 clones, with 81% as singletons. V was pared by 5 bases and J by 5 bases, with 9 bases between. The CDR3 contains 11 residues. CDR1 is SQVTM and CDR2 is ANQGSEA in the germline V gene. This rearrangement joins TRBV29-1 to TRBJ1-1; D ambiguous. The material sequenced was peripheral blood. This TCR was recovered from a woman between 55 and 75 years old with active or convalescent COVID-19. The CDR3 sequence: CSVRQATEAFF. The CDR3 nucleotides are TGCAGCGTTCGGCAGGCGACTGAAGCTTTCTTT. Full variable domain (outside the CDR3, taken from reference TRBV29-1 and TRBJ1-1): SAVISQKPSRDICQRGTSLTIQCQVDSQVTMMFWYRQQPGQSLTLIATANQGSEATYESGFVIDKFPISRPNLTFSTLTVSNMSPEDSSIYLCSVRQATEAFFGQGTRLTVV.